This is a list of T cell receptor beta chains from one sample in a study of OX40 agonist ivuxolimab in advanced cancers. Using immunoSEQ multiplex PCR, the repertoire was profiled, and TCRdb retains in-frame clones only, with some absent. Among some 79,000 clones listed, 80% to 95% were seen once. The input for sequencing was CD4+ or CD8+ T cells sorted from blood, taken in a trial of the OX40 agonist ivuxolimab. The receptors stem from an adult with an advanced solid tumor such as melanoma, head and neck, liver or kidney cancer. Each CDR3 is given with its conserved first and last residue. A D gene is named only where the DNA matches it firmly. Clone size is given for some rows only: seen once, a few or many times, or a class if the clone is expanded.

cdr3_aa: CASSPGQVGETQYF
cdr3_nt: TGTGCCAGCTCGCCCGGACAGGTTGGAGAGACCCAGTACTTC
v_call: TRBV18
cdr3_length: 14
d_call: TRBD1
clone_size: .
j_call: TRBJ2-5

cdr3_aa: CASSLLAGGGDEQFF
cdr3_nt: TGTGCCAGCAGCTTACTAGCGGGAGGGGGAGATGAGCAGTTCTTC
v_call: TRBV7-9
cdr3_length: 15
d_call: TRBD2
clone_size: .
j_call: TRBJ2-1

cdr3_aa: CAIGARGAGNTIYF
cdr3_nt: TGTGCCATCGGGGCGCGAGGGGCTGGAAACACCATATATTTT
v_call: TRBV10-3
cdr3_length: 14
d_call: .
clone_size: .
j_call: TRBJ1-3

cdr3_aa: CASSPGTGWDQPQHF
cdr3_nt: TGTGCCAGCTCACCCGGGACAGGCTGGGATCAGCCCCAGCATTTT
v_call: TRBV18
cdr3_length: 15
d_call: TRBD1
clone_size: .
j_call: TRBJ1-5

cdr3_aa: CASSRRQGGATEKLFF
cdr3_nt: TGTGCCAGCAGCAGGAGACAAGGGGGCGCGACTGAAAAACTGTTTTTT
v_call: TRBV7-8
cdr3_length: 16
d_call: TRBD1
clone_size: .
j_call: TRBJ1-4

cdr3_aa: CASSLPSNPYEQYF
cdr3_nt: TGTGCCAGCAGCTTGCCGTCGAACCCCTACGAGCAGTACTTC
v_call: TRBV5-4
cdr3_length: 14
d_call: .
clone_size: few
j_call: TRBJ2-7

cdr3_aa: CASSLYSGAHSGNTIYF
cdr3_nt: TGTGCCAGCAGTTTATATTCGGGGGCCCACTCTGGAAACACCATATATTTT
v_call: TRBV28
cdr3_length: 17
d_call: .
clone_size: .
j_call: TRBJ1-3

cdr3_aa: CASSGNQPQHF
cdr3_nt: TGTGCCAGCAGTGGGAATCAGCCCCAGCATTTT
v_call: TRBV9
cdr3_length: 11
d_call: .
clone_size: .
j_call: TRBJ1-5

cdr3_aa: CASSLPGGDTQYF
cdr3_nt: TGTGCCAGCAGCTTACCAGGGGGGGATACGCAGTATTTT
v_call: TRBV11-2
cdr3_length: 13
d_call: .
clone_size: .
j_call: TRBJ2-3

cdr3_aa: CASSIVGTPSTDTQYF
cdr3_nt: TGTGCCAGCAGCATTGTCGGGACTCCTAGCACAGATACGCAGTATTTT
v_call: TRBV21-1
cdr3_length: 16
d_call: .
clone_size: .
j_call: TRBJ2-3

cdr3_aa: CASSIVDGSYEQYF
cdr3_nt: TGTGCCAGTAGTATAGTCGACGGATCCTACGAGCAGTACTTC
v_call: TRBV19
cdr3_length: 14
d_call: .
clone_size: .
j_call: TRBJ2-7

cdr3_aa: CATSRDRLAYEQYF
cdr3_nt: TGTGCCACCAGCAGAGATCGACTAGCATACGAGCAGTACTTC
v_call: TRBV15
cdr3_length: 14
d_call: TRBD2
clone_size: .
j_call: TRBJ2-7

cdr3_aa: CASSLERLDPNTGELFF
cdr3_nt: TGTGCCAGCAGCTTGGAGAGACTAGACCCGAACACCGGGGAGCTGTTTTTT
v_call: TRBV5-4
cdr3_length: 17
d_call: .
clone_size: .
j_call: TRBJ2-2

cdr3_aa: CASSFGGTDTQYF
cdr3_nt: TGTGCCAGCAGCTTTGGGGGCACAGATACGCAGTATTTT
v_call: TRBV7-9
cdr3_length: 13
d_call: .
clone_size: .
j_call: TRBJ2-3

cdr3_aa: CASRKALSSYEQYF
cdr3_nt: TGTGCCAGCAGGAAAGCCCTAAGCTCCTACGAGCAGTACTTC
v_call: TRBV6-5
cdr3_length: 14
d_call: .
clone_size: .
j_call: TRBJ2-7

cdr3_aa: CASRISGSTYEQYF
cdr3_nt: TGTGCCAGCAGGATTAGCGGGAGTACGTACGAGCAGTACTTC
v_call: TRBV7-2
cdr3_length: 14
d_call: TRBD2
clone_size: .
j_call: TRBJ2-7

cdr3_aa: CASSLYNRGESNQPQHF
cdr3_nt: TGTGCCAGCAGCTTATACAACAGGGGAGAGAGCAATCAGCCCCAGCATTTT
v_call: TRBV7-8
cdr3_length: 17
d_call: TRBD1
clone_size: .
j_call: TRBJ1-5

cdr3_aa: CAISESGSSYEQYF
cdr3_nt: TGTGCCATCAGTGAGTCAGGCAGCTCCTACGAGCAGTACTTC
v_call: TRBV10-3
cdr3_length: 14
d_call: .
clone_size: .
j_call: TRBJ2-7

cdr3_aa: CASRPRGGSNQPQHF
cdr3_nt: TGTGCCAGCAGGCCCAGGGGAGGTAGCAATCAGCCCCAGCATTTT
v_call: TRBV6-5
cdr3_length: 15
d_call: .
clone_size: .
j_call: TRBJ1-5

cdr3_aa: CASSSGQGGQFF
cdr3_nt: TGTGCCAGCAGTTCCGGACAGGGGGGGCAGTTCTTC
v_call: TRBV6-5
cdr3_length: 12
d_call: TRBD1
clone_size: .
j_call: TRBJ2-1

cdr3_aa: CASSRTSGAGGEQYF
cdr3_nt: TGTGCCAGTAGCCGAACTAGCGGGGCCGGGGGCGAGCAGTACTTC
v_call: TRBV19
cdr3_length: 15
d_call: TRBD2
clone_size: .
j_call: TRBJ2-7

cdr3_aa: CASSLQGGRSDTQYF
cdr3_nt: TGTGCCAGCAGTTTACAGGGTGGGAGGTCAGATACGCAGTATTTT
v_call: TRBV27
cdr3_length: 15
d_call: .
clone_size: .
j_call: TRBJ2-3

cdr3_aa: CASSLFRAGGTEAFF
cdr3_nt: TGTGCCAGCAGCTTATTTAGGGCAGGTGGCACTGAAGCTTTCTTT
v_call: TRBV11-2
cdr3_length: 15
d_call: .
clone_size: .
j_call: TRBJ1-1

cdr3_aa: CASNPSSAGSNTGELFF
cdr3_nt: TGCGCCAGCAACCCCTCTTCAGCGGGGTCTAACACCGGGGAGCTGTTTTTT
v_call: TRBV4-3
cdr3_length: 17
d_call: TRBD2
clone_size: .
j_call: TRBJ2-2

cdr3_aa: CASSRPGLAGYNEQFF
cdr3_nt: TGCGCCAGCAGCCGACCGGGACTAGCGGGGTACAATGAGCAGTTCTTC
v_call: TRBV4-1
cdr3_length: 16
d_call: TRBD2
clone_size: .
j_call: TRBJ2-1

cdr3_aa: CASSLVVGRESQHQPQHF
cdr3_nt: TGTGCCAGCAGCTTAGTAGTTGGCAGGGAGAGTCAGCATCAGCCCCAGCATTTT
v_call: TRBV7-6
cdr3_length: 18
d_call: .
clone_size: .
j_call: TRBJ1-5

cdr3_aa: CASGSTLAGEYEQYF
cdr3_nt: TGTGCTAGTGGCTCTACACTAGCGGGGGAATACGAGCAGTACTTC
v_call: TRBV12-5
cdr3_length: 15
d_call: TRBD2
clone_size: .
j_call: TRBJ2-7

cdr3_aa: CASSYGRDRGLGEQYF
cdr3_nt: TGTGCCAGCAGTTACGGGCGGGACAGGGGGCTTGGCGAGCAGTACTTC
v_call: TRBV6-6
cdr3_length: 16
d_call: TRBD1
clone_size: .
j_call: TRBJ2-7

cdr3_aa: CASSQAFGTNYNEQFF
cdr3_nt: TGCGCCAGCAGCCAAGCCTTCGGGACTAACTACAATGAGCAGTTCTTC
v_call: TRBV4-3
cdr3_length: 16
d_call: TRBD2
clone_size: .
j_call: TRBJ2-1

cdr3_aa: CASSFSAGELFF
cdr3_nt: TGCGCCAGCAGCTTCTCCGCCGGGGAGCTGTTTTTT
v_call: TRBV5-1
cdr3_length: 12
d_call: .
clone_size: .
j_call: TRBJ2-2

cdr3_aa: CSVERRGQGETQYF
cdr3_nt: TGCAGCGTTGAACGCAGGGGGCAGGGAGAGACCCAGTACTTC
v_call: TRBV29-1
cdr3_length: 14
d_call: TRBD1
clone_size: .
j_call: TRBJ2-5

cdr3_aa: CASSQYQGLGAFF
cdr3_nt: TGCGCCAGCAGCCAATATCAGGGTCTCGGCGCTTTCTTT
v_call: TRBV4-1
cdr3_length: 13
d_call: .
clone_size: .
j_call: TRBJ1-1

cdr3_aa: CAWSPTLGGGYTF
cdr3_nt: TGTGCCTGGAGTCCTACATTGGGTGGCGGCTACACCTTC
v_call: TRBV30
cdr3_length: 13
d_call: .
clone_size: .
j_call: TRBJ1-2

cdr3_aa: CASSPMNRGRAEAFF
cdr3_nt: TGTGCCAGCTCACCAATGAATCGGGGTCGTGCTGAAGCTTTCTTT
v_call: TRBV18
cdr3_length: 15
d_call: .
clone_size: few
j_call: TRBJ1-1

cdr3_aa: CASSLEGSDQPQHF
cdr3_nt: TGCGCCAGCAGCTTGGAAGGTTCCGATCAGCCCCAGCATTTT
v_call: TRBV5-1
cdr3_length: 14
d_call: .
clone_size: .
j_call: TRBJ1-5

cdr3_aa: CSVGRTGFTDTQYF
cdr3_nt: TGCAGCGTCGGCCGGACAGGGTTCACAGATACGCAGTATTTT
v_call: TRBV29-1
cdr3_length: 14
d_call: TRBD1
clone_size: .
j_call: TRBJ2-3

cdr3_aa: CASSLDRGSEQFF
cdr3_nt: TGTGCCAGCAGCTTAGACAGGGGATCTGAGCAGTTCTTC
v_call: TRBV5-6
cdr3_length: 13
d_call: TRBD1
clone_size: .
j_call: TRBJ2-1

cdr3_aa: CASSPGSTPAQYF
cdr3_nt: TGTGCCAGCTCCCCAGGCAGTACTCCCGCTCAGTACTTC
v_call: TRBV18
cdr3_length: 13
d_call: .
clone_size: .
j_call: TRBJ2-4

cdr3_aa: CASSSIWRDTDTQYF
cdr3_nt: TGTGCCAGCAGTTCCATCTGGCGGGACACAGATACGCAGTATTTT
v_call: TRBV27
cdr3_length: 15
d_call: .
clone_size: .
j_call: TRBJ2-3

cdr3_aa: CATSRDRLDTGELFF
cdr3_nt: TGTGCCACCAGCAGAGATCGCCTAGACACCGGGGAGCTGTTTTTT
v_call: TRBV15
cdr3_length: 15
d_call: .
clone_size: .
j_call: TRBJ2-2

cdr3_aa: CASRFGRGVGNTIYF
cdr3_nt: TGTGCCAGCAGGTTCGGCAGGGGAGTTGGAAACACCATATATTTT
v_call: TRBV7-8
cdr3_length: 15
d_call: .
clone_size: once
j_call: TRBJ1-3

cdr3_aa: CASSPGLPATNEKLFF
cdr3_nt: TGTGCCAGCAGCCCCGGGCTCCCTGCAACTAATGAAAAACTGTTTTTT
v_call: TRBV7-6
cdr3_length: 16
d_call: .
clone_size: .
j_call: TRBJ1-4

cdr3_aa: CASSSQGSDNEQFF
cdr3_nt: TGTGCCAGCAGTTCTCAGGGATCGGACAATGAGCAGTTCTTC
v_call: TRBV6-6
cdr3_length: 14
d_call: .
clone_size: .
j_call: TRBJ2-1

cdr3_aa: CASSQDWAANYGYTF
cdr3_nt: TGCGCCAGCAGCCAAGATTGGGCCGCTAACTATGGCTACACCTTC
v_call: TRBV4-1
cdr3_length: 15
d_call: .
clone_size: .
j_call: TRBJ1-2

cdr3_aa: CASSQATDFLSYNEQFF
cdr3_nt: TGCGCCAGCAGCCAAGCCACGGACTTTCTTTCCTACAATGAGCAGTTCTTC
v_call: TRBV4-3
cdr3_length: 17
d_call: .
clone_size: .
j_call: TRBJ2-1

cdr3_aa: CASSEGQGWGEKLFF
cdr3_nt: TGTGCCAGCAGTGAGGGACAGGGATGGGGTGAAAAACTGTTTTTT
v_call: TRBV2
cdr3_length: 15
d_call: TRBD1
clone_size: .
j_call: TRBJ1-4

cdr3_aa: CASSAHLTSGPYEQYF
cdr3_nt: TGTGCCAGCAGCGCCCACTTGACTAGCGGGCCCTACGAGCAGTACTTC
v_call: TRBV9
cdr3_length: 16
d_call: TRBD2
clone_size: .
j_call: TRBJ2-7

cdr3_aa: CATGGQEPYNEQFF
cdr3_nt: TGTGCCACCGGGGGACAGGAGCCCTACAATGAGCAGTTCTTC
v_call: TRBV6-4
cdr3_length: 14
d_call: TRBD1
clone_size: .
j_call: TRBJ2-1

cdr3_aa: CASTLQGRSQPQHF
cdr3_nt: TGTGCCAGCACCCTACAGGGGAGAAGTCAGCCCCAGCATTTT
v_call: TRBV2
cdr3_length: 14
d_call: TRBD1
clone_size: .
j_call: TRBJ1-5

cdr3_aa: CASATRQGQSYTF
cdr3_nt: TGTGCCAGCGCCACCAGACAGGGACAATCCTACACCTTC
v_call: TRBV6-1
cdr3_length: 13
d_call: TRBD1
clone_size: once
j_call: TRBJ1-2

cdr3_aa: CASSLSGGTEAFF
cdr3_nt: TGTGCCAGCAGTTTATCGGGGGGGACTGAAGCTTTCTTT
v_call: TRBV28
cdr3_length: 13
d_call: .
clone_size: .
j_call: TRBJ1-1

cdr3_aa: CASSIDKGLDQPQHF
cdr3_nt: TGTGCCAGTAGTATAGATAAGGGTCTGGATCAGCCCCAGCATTTT
v_call: TRBV19
cdr3_length: 15
d_call: .
clone_size: .
j_call: TRBJ1-5

cdr3_aa: CASSSGGATQETQYF
cdr3_nt: TGCGCCAGCAGCTCCGGCGGGGCCACCCAAGAGACCCAGTACTTC
v_call: TRBV5-1
cdr3_length: 15
d_call: .
clone_size: .
j_call: TRBJ2-5

cdr3_aa: CASSQENTGELFF
cdr3_nt: TGTGCCAGCAGTCAAGAGAACACCGGGGAGCTGTTTTTT
v_call: TRBV6-5
cdr3_length: 13
d_call: .
clone_size: .
j_call: TRBJ2-2

cdr3_aa: CASSYSTSGIMAKQYF
cdr3_nt: TGTGCCAGCAGTTATTCGACTAGCGGGATTATGGCCAAGCAGTACTTC
v_call: TRBV6-5
cdr3_length: 16
d_call: TRBD2
clone_size: .
j_call: TRBJ2-5

cdr3_aa: CASSPSELNTEAFF
cdr3_nt: TGTGCCAGCTCACCTAGCGAGCTGAACACTGAAGCTTTCTTT
v_call: TRBV18
cdr3_length: 14
d_call: .
clone_size: .
j_call: TRBJ1-1

cdr3_aa: CASSLATGGYGANVLTF
cdr3_nt: TGCGCCAGCAGCTTGGCGACAGGGGGTTATGGGGCCAACGTCCTGACTTTC
v_call: TRBV5-1
cdr3_length: 17
d_call: TRBD1
clone_size: .
j_call: TRBJ2-6

cdr3_aa: CASSPSGLAGSTYEQYF
cdr3_nt: TGTGCCAGCAGTCCCTCAGGACTAGCGGGGTCTACCTACGAGCAGTACTTC
v_call: TRBV27
cdr3_length: 17
d_call: TRBD2
clone_size: .
j_call: TRBJ2-7

cdr3_aa: CASSSSGGARMNTEAFF
cdr3_nt: TGCGCCAGCAGCTCGAGTGGGGGCGCCAGAATGAACACTGAAGCTTTCTTT
v_call: TRBV5-1
cdr3_length: 17
d_call: .
clone_size: .
j_call: TRBJ1-1

cdr3_aa: CASIDRAGNEKLFF
cdr3_nt: TGTGCCAGTATCGACAGGGCGGGGAATGAAAAACTGTTTTTT
v_call: TRBV19
cdr3_length: 14
d_call: TRBD1
clone_size: .
j_call: TRBJ1-4